This T cell receptor (beta chain) emerged from a study of T cells in tumors and immune-related adverse events (dated by TCRdb to about 2021). CDR1 and CDR2, per the germline V gene, are MNHNS and SASEGT. The CDR3 sequence holds 17 residues, the cysteine and phenylalanine included. The only DNA kept is the CDR3, 51 bases in frame from the first base. The germline V end is reduced by 2 bases and the J end by 5 bases; junction bases left unmatched: 14. The sample's treatment or condition label, in plain terms: nivolumab (PD-1 blockade) given before sampling. The DNeasy Blood and Tissue Kit was used to extract DNA from formalin-fixed paraffin-embedded specimens. Comment on this clone: Its antigen remains undetermined. No much larger clonotype is one base removed from it; base qualities were not supplied.

Using the immunoSEQ assay, the TCR beta locus was amplified and sequenced, producing bulk TCR Vbeta CDR3 data. The paper's data handling went like this. CDR3s were excluded if they were non-productive, were shorter than 7 amino acids, or did not start with C or end with F/W. Analysis was limited to specimens with at least 1000 reads, and clonotypes were defined at the amino acid level. Clonality was calculated as 1 minus Pielou's evenness. Library sizes were equalized by abundance-weighted random subsampling with replacement, repeated 100 times to report 95% confidence intervals. The Morisita overlap index was used to quantify repertoire overlap, and the top 40 clones in each specimen were examined for overlap with the irAE. TCRdb took over this immuneACCESS table, retaining in-frame rearrangements with V and J assigned. Such tables are incomplete; in checked studies, under half of the missing clones stem from an unresolved V gene, and the remainder is unexplained. The D gene and trimming were derived from the DNA, and the V and J assignments and clone size from that table. The sample profile shows about 20,000 clones; about nine tenths of them were found once. The top ten constitute approximately 1.4% of the sample.

The receptor chain draws on TRBV6-1 and TRBJ1-1; 7 junctional bases match TRBD1. Sequencing was performed on lymph node tissue, taken from a patient treated with anti-PD-1 therapy. This receptor was obtained from a female donor with metastatic renal cell carcinoma. CDR3 sequence: CASSERIRQGLGTEAFF. The DNA sequence is given as TGTGCCAGCAGTGAAAGGATTCGACAGGGTTTGGGGACTGAAGCTTTCTTT.